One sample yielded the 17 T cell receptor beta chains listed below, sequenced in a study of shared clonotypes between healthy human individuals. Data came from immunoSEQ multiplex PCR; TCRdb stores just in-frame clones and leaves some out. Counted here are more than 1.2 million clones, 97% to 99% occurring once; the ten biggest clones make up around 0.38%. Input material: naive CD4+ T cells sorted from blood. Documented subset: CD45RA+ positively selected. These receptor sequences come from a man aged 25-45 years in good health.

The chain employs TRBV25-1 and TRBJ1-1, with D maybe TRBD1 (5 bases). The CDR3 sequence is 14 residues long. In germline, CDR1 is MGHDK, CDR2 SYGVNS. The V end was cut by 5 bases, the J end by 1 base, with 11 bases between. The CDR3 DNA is TGTGCCAGCAGTCCTTGGGGGTCGAACACTGAAGCTTTCTTT. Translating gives CASSPWGSNTEAFF.

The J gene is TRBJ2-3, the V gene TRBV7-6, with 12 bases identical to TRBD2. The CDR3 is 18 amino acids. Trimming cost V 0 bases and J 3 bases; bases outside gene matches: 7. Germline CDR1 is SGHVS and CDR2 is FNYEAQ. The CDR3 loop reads CASSLARASGRVTDTQYF. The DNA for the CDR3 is TGTGCCAGCAGCTTAGCGCGGGCTAGCGGGAGGGTTACAGATACGCAGTATTTT.

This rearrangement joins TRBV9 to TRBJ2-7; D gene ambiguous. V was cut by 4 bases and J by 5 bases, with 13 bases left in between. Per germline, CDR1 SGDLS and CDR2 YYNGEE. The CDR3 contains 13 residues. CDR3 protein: CASSLRLFDEQYF. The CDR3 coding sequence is TGTGCCAGCAGCCTGAGGCTATTCGACGAGCAGTACTTC.

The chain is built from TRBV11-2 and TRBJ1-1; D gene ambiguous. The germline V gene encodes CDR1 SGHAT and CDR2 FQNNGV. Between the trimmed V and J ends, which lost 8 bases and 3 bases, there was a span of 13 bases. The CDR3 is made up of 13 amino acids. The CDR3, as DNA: TGTGCCAGCGCAAGAGTGGCTTACACTGAAGCTTTCTTT. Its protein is CASARVAYTEAFF.

The CDR3 loop is CAIRGTDYGYTF. The CDR3 nucleotides read TGTGCCATCAGAGGGACTGATTATGGCTACACCTTC. The chain has TRBV10-3 and TRBJ1-2; a weak D match, TRBD1 (5 bases). V gave up 6 bases and J gave up 5 bases, with 10 bases separating them. The CDR3 has 12 residues. Per the germline V gene, CDR1 is ENHRY and CDR2 is SYGVKD.

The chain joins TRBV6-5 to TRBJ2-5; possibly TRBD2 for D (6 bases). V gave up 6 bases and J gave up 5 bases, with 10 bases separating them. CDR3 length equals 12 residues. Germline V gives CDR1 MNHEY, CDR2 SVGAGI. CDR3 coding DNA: TGTGCCAGCAGGTCTAGCGTGGAGACCCAGTACTTC. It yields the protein CASRSSVETQYF.

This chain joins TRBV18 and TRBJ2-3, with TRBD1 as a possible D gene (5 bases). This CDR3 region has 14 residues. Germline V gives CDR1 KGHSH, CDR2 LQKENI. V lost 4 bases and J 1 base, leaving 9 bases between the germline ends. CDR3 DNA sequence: TGTGCCAGCTCACAGGGGTCGGGCACAGATACGCAGTATTTT. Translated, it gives CASSQGSGTDTQYF.

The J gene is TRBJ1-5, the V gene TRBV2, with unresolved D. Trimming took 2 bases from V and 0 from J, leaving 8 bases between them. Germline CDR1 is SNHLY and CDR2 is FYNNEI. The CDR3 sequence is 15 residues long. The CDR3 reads CASSEYTASNQPQHF. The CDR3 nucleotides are TGTGCCAGCAGTGAATATACAGCTAGCAATCAGCCCCAGCATTTT.

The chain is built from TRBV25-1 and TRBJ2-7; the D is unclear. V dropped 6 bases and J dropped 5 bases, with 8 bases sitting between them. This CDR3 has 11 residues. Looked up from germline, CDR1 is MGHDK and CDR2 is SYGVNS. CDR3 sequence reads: CASRILHEQYF. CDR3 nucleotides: TGTGCCAGCAGGATCTTGCACGAGCAGTACTTC.

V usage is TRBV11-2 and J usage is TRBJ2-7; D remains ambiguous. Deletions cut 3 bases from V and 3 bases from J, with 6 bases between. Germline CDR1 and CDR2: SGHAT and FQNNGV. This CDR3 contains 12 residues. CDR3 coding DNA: TGTGCCAGCAGCTTGTCTATCTACGAGCAGTACTTC. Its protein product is CASSLSIYEQYF. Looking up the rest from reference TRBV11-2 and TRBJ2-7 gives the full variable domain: EAGVAQSPRYKIIEKRQSVAFWCNPISGHATLYWYQQILGQGPKLLIQFQNNGVVDDSQLPKDRFSAERLKGVDSTLKIQPAKLEDSAVYLCASSLSIYEQYFGPGTRLTVT.

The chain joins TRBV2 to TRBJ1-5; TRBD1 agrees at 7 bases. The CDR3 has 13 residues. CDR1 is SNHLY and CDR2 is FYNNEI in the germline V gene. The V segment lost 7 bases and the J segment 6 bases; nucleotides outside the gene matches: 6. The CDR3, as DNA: TGTGCCAGCATGACAGGGTCAAGTCAGCCCCAGCATTTT. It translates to CASMTGSSQPQHF.

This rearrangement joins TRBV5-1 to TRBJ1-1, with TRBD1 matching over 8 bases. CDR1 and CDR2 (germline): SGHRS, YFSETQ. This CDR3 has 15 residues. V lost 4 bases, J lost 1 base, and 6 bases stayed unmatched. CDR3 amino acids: CASSPGQGGNTEAFF. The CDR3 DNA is TGCGCCAGCAGCCCTGGACAGGGTGGGAACACTGAAGCTTTCTTT.

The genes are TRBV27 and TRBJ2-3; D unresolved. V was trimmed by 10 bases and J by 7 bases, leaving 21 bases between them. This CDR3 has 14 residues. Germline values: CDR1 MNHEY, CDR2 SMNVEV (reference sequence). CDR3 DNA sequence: TGTGCCACCCGGGCAGCAGTTGCCTCTTATACGCAGTATTTT. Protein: CATRAAVASYTQYF.

CDR3 coding DNA: TGTGCCAGCAGTCCCACGAGGGACCTCGGCGGATATTTT. Its translation is CASSPTRDLGGYF. This chain uses TRBV6-6 with TRBJ2-3, with D perhaps given as TRBD1 or TRBD2 (5 bases each). The CDR3 consists of 13 residues. The germline CDR1 and CDR2 sequences are MNHNY and SVGAGI (reference sequence). The germline V and J ends were trimmed by 5 bases and 15 bases, with 21 bases remaining between them.

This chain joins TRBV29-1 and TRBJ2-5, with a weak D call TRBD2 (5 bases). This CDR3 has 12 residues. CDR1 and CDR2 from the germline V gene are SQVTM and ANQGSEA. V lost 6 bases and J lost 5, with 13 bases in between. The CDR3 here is CSVGGQSETQYF. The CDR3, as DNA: TGCAGCGTCGGAGGCCAGTCCGAGACCCAGTACTTC.

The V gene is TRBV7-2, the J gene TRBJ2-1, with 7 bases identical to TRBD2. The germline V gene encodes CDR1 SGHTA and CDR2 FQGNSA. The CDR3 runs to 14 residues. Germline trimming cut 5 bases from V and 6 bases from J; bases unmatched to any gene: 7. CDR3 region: CASSVLAAANEQFF. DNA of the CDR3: TGTGCCAGCAGCGTGCTAGCGGCGGCCAATGAGCAGTTCTTC.

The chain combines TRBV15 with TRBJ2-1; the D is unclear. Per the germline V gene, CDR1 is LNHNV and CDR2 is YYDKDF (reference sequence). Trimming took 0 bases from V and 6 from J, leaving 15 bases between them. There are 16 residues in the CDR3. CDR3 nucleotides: TGTGCCACCAGCAGAGATCGACGGATTGGGTCCAATGAGCAGTTCTTC. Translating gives CATSRDRRIGSNEQFF.